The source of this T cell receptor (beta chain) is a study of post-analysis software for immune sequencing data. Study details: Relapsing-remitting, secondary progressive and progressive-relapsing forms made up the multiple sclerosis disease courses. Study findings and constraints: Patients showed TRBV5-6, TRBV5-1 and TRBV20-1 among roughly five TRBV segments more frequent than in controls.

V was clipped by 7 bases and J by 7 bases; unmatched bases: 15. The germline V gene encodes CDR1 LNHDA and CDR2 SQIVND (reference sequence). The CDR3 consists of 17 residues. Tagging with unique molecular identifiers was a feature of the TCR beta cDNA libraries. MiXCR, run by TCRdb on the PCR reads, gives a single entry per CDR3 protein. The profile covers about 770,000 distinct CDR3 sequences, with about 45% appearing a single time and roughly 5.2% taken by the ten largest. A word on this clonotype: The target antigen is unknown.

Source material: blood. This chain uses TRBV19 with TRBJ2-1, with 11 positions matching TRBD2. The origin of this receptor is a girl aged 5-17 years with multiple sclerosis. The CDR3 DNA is TGTGCCAGTATCAGGGGGGGCCTAGCGGGAGGTCGGAATGAGCAGTTCTTC. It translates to CASIRGGLAGGRNEQFF.